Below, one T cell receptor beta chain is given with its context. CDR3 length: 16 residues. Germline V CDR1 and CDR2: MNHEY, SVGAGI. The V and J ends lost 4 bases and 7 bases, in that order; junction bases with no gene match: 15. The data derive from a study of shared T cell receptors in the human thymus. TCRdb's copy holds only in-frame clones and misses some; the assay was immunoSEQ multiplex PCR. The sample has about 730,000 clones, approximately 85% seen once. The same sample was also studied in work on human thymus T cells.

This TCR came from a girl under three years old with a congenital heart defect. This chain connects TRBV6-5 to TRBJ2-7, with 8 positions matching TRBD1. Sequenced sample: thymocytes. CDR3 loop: CASSFGHRQGPREQYF. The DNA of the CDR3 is TGTGCCAGCAGTTTCGGCCATAGACAGGGGCCGAGAGAGCAGTACTTC.